This TCR beta chain was captured by sequencing in a study of radiotherapy plus CTLA-4 blockade in lung cancer listed by TCRdb under 2018. The study in broad terms: Among the enrolled patients, about 19% had an objective response, and 31% reached disease control.

Results and caveats for the whole study, not just this receptor: After treatment with radiotherapy and ipilimumab, TCR clones that came from tumors expanded in the peripheral blood. Increased serum interferon-beta after radiation, together with early dynamic changes in blood T cell clones, were reported to be the strongest predictors of response.

A note on this clone: Its antigen is still unknown. No base quality values were provided; no much bigger clone lies one nucleotide off.

The study evaluated CTLA-4 blockade (ipilimumab) given together with focal radiation therapy in patients who had chemo-refractory metastatic non-small-cell lung cancer. The library was obtained by the immunoSEQ multiplex PCR assay. The immuneACCESS repertoire file appears here via TCRdb, limited to in-frame rearrangements. These files lack a portion of the clones; in checked studies, under half of the deficit traces to unresolved V genes, and the cause of the others is not known. For this sample there are about 62,000 clones; about 72% appear just once. The ten largest clones take up approximately 2.9% of the sample. The TCR comes from a human donor with non-small cell lung cancer who had a complete response to radiotherapy plus ipilimumab. The sample was peripheral blood, taken from a patient treated with radiotherapy plus ipilimumab.

The CDR3 reads CASSPPGGLSYEQYF. The base sequence is TGTGCCAGCAGCCCCCCTGGGGGACTCTCCTACGAGCAGTACTTC. Rearrangement joined TRBV11-2 to TRBJ2-7, with a tentative D gene TRBD2 over 6 matching bases. The CDR3 sequence holds 15 residues, the cysteine and phenylalanine included. The CDR3 DNA has 45 bases and is translated from base 1. The junction shows trimming of 5 bases on V and 0 bases on J, plus 14 bases between the germline ends. Taken from the germline V gene, the CDR1 and CDR2 loops are SGHAT and FQNNGV.